Sequencing of this T cell receptor beta chain was carried out in a study of blood T cell repertoires in COVID-19. For the study at large: PBMCs, B-cell-depleted T cells, or T cells were the source of the cDNA or gDNA that made up the material.

This clone appeared once. In assigning cohorts, the study relied on participant-reported clinical history. The V gene's germline CDR1 is SEHNR and CDR2 FQNEAQ (reference sequence). Germline trimming cut 5 bases from V and 5 bases from J; bases unmatched to any gene: 13. The CDR3 contains 16 residues. Original methodology: Cell counts per sample came from amplifying reference gene primers. The table came from immunoSEQ multiplex PCR; TCRdb's copy has only in-frame clones and leaves some out. The DNA was the basis for D and trimming; V, J and clone size are from that table. The data hold about 200,000 clones, with 89% observed a single time.

Sequencing was carried out using PBMCs or T cells enriched from blood (not recorded which). The rearrangement joins TRBV7-9 to TRBJ2-3, with TRBD2 matching 7 bases. The TCR originated in a woman under 30 who had recovered from COVID-19. The CDR3 nucleotides read TGTGCCAGCAGCCCGCAGGTGGGAGGGTTCAGAGATACGCAGTATTTT. Its protein product is CASSPQVGGFRDTQYF.